This is a list of T cell receptor beta chains from one sample in a study of T cell changes during pregnancy in multiple sclerosis. Clones were read by immunoSEQ multiplex PCR, and TCRdb kept only the in-frame ones, dropping some. The sample shows approximately 99,000 clones, about 94% of them seen only once. The specimen was peripheral blood, collected after pregnancy. All receptors come from a female donor with multiple sclerosis, enrolled in a pregnancy study. Both conserved end residues are part of each CDR3. The order of the fields is J gene, D gene, clone size, V gene, CDR3 protein, CDR3 DNA. The D gene is left open where the match is weak. For some rows the clone size is stated as once, few or many, or as a class when expanded; others skip it.

J gene: TRBJ1-5
D gene: TRBD1
clone size: NA
V gene: TRBV4-1
CDR3 protein: CASSQEDRESQPQHF
CDR3 DNA: TGCGCCAGCAGCCAAGAGGACAGGGAAAGTCAGCCCCAGCATTTT

J gene: TRBJ1-2
D gene: NA
clone size: NA
V gene: TRBV5-6
CDR3 protein: CASSLTMTVLYGYTF
CDR3 DNA: TGTGCCAGCAGCTTAACTATGACAGTTCTCTATGGCTACACCTTC

J gene: TRBJ1-4
D gene: NA
clone size: NA
V gene: TRBV5-1
CDR3 protein: CASSLVPRYNEKLFF
CDR3 DNA: TGCGCCAGCAGCTTGGTTCCGAGATATAATGAAAAACTGTTTTTT

J gene: TRBJ2-7
D gene: NA
clone size: NA
V gene: TRBV15
CDR3 protein: CATSTDPGNSYEQYF
CDR3 DNA: TGTGCCACCAGCACCGATCCAGGCAACTCCTACGAGCAGTACTTC

J gene: TRBJ2-7
D gene: TRBD2
clone size: NA
V gene: TRBV5-6
CDR3 protein: CASSLEASGSLPFYEQYF
CDR3 DNA: TGTGCCAGCAGCTTGGAGGCTAGCGGGAGTCTTCCCTTCTACGAGCAGTACTTC

J gene: TRBJ2-7
D gene: TRBD2
clone size: NA
V gene: TRBV28
CDR3 protein: CASSLSLAGNEQYF
CDR3 DNA: TGTGCCAGCAGTTTATCTCTAGCGGGAAACGAGCAGTACTTC

J gene: TRBJ2-1
D gene: TRBD2
clone size: NA
V gene: TRBV7-2
CDR3 protein: CASSRRGAYNEQFF
CDR3 DNA: TGTGCCAGCAGCCGGCGGGGGGCCTACAATGAGCAGTTCTTC

J gene: TRBJ2-7
D gene: TRBD2
clone size: NA
V gene: TRBV5-8
CDR3 protein: CASSWTSGGYEQYF
CDR3 DNA: TGTGCCAGCAGCTGGACTAGCGGGGGCTACGAGCAGTACTTC

J gene: TRBJ2-3
D gene: NA
clone size: NA
V gene: TRBV5-6
CDR3 protein: CASSLVSDTQYF
CDR3 DNA: TGTGCCAGCAGCTTGGTGTCGGATACGCAGTATTTT

J gene: TRBJ2-7
D gene: NA
clone size: NA
V gene: TRBV5-1
CDR3 protein: CASSRRSRDGSSYEQYF
CDR3 DNA: TGCGCCAGCAGCCGAAGGTCCCGGGACGGGAGTTCCTACGAGCAGTACTTC

J gene: TRBJ1-5
D gene: NA
clone size: NA
V gene: TRBV29-1
CDR3 protein: CSVGGLNQPQHF
CDR3 DNA: TGCAGCGTTGGCGGTTTAAATCAGCCCCAGCATTTT

J gene: TRBJ1-2
D gene: TRBD1
clone size: NA
V gene: TRBV6-1
CDR3 protein: CASRVGQANGYTF
CDR3 DNA: TGTGCCAGCAGGGTGGGACAGGCGAATGGCTACACCTTC

J gene: TRBJ1-5
D gene: NA
clone size: NA
V gene: TRBV5-6
CDR3 protein: CASSFAGVNQPQHF
CDR3 DNA: TGTGCCAGCAGCTTCGCAGGGGTCAATCAGCCCCAGCATTTT

J gene: TRBJ2-1
D gene: TRBD2
clone size: NA
V gene: TRBV6-5
CDR3 protein: CASRLAGLYNNEQFF
CDR3 DNA: TGTGCCAGCCGACTAGCGGGGCTTTACAACAATGAGCAGTTCTTC

J gene: TRBJ2-2
D gene: TRBD2
clone size: NA
V gene: TRBV7-3
CDR3 protein: CASSPRTRGEVTGELFF
CDR3 DNA: TGTGCCAGCAGCCCCCGGACGCGGGGGGAGGTCACCGGGGAGCTGTTTTTT

J gene: TRBJ2-1
D gene: TRBD2
clone size: NA
V gene: TRBV9
CDR3 protein: CASSVAGDPNEQFF
CDR3 DNA: TGTGCCAGCAGCGTGGCGGGAGACCCCAATGAGCAGTTCTTC

J gene: TRBJ2-1
D gene: TRBD1
clone size: NA
V gene: TRBV13
CDR3 protein: CASSLPTGGYNEQFF
CDR3 DNA: TGTGCCAGCAGCTTACCGACAGGGGGCTACAATGAGCAGTTCTTC

J gene: TRBJ2-3
D gene: NA
clone size: NA
V gene: TRBV14
CDR3 protein: CASRQSGDYTDTQYF
CDR3 DNA: TGTGCCAGCCGACAATCAGGGGACTACACAGATACGCAGTATTTT

J gene: TRBJ1-4
D gene: TRBD1
clone size: NA
V gene: TRBV4-1
CDR3 protein: CASSQAGTGDEKLFF
CDR3 DNA: TGCGCCAGCAGCCAAGCCGGGACAGGGGATGAAAAACTGTTTTTT

J gene: TRBJ2-7
D gene: TRBD1
clone size: NA
V gene: TRBV5-1
CDR3 protein: CASSATTGGSYEQYF
CDR3 DNA: TGCGCCAGCAGCGCAACGACAGGGGGGTCATACGAGCAGTACTTC

J gene: TRBJ2-2
D gene: NA
clone size: NA
V gene: TRBV5-1
CDR3 protein: CASSRGGDTGELFF
CDR3 DNA: TGCGCCAGCAGCCGAGGGGGGGACACCGGGGAGCTGTTTTTT

J gene: TRBJ2-3
D gene: NA
clone size: NA
V gene: TRBV12-5
CDR3 protein: CASGSGARDTQYF
CDR3 DNA: TGTGCTAGTGGTTCAGGGGCCCGCGATACGCAGTATTTT

J gene: TRBJ2-1
D gene: NA
clone size: NA
V gene: TRBV10-3
CDR3 protein: CAISDVADPQKDEQFF
CDR3 DNA: TGTGCCATCAGTGACGTAGCGGACCCCCAGAAGGATGAGCAGTTCTTC

J gene: TRBJ2-7
D gene: TRBD1
clone size: NA
V gene: TRBV27
CDR3 protein: CASSLLGRLEDRGRRTYEQYF
CDR3 DNA: TGTGCCAGCAGTTTATTGGGCCGACTTGAGGACAGGGGCCGCAGAACCTACGAGCAGTACTTC

J gene: TRBJ1-1
D gene: NA
clone size: few
V gene: TRBV29-1
CDR3 protein: CSGGVGAFF
CDR3 DNA: TGCAGCGGGGGAGTCGGCGCTTTCTTT

J gene: TRBJ2-7
D gene: NA
clone size: NA
V gene: TRBV30
CDR3 protein: CAWSVDRYSSYEQYF
CDR3 DNA: TGTGCCTGGAGTGTAGACAGGTATAGCTCCTACGAGCAGTACTTC

J gene: TRBJ1-1
D gene: TRBD1
clone size: NA
V gene: TRBV4-1
CDR3 protein: CASSQEAIQGEAFF
CDR3 DNA: TGCGCCAGCAGCCAAGAAGCTATACAGGGGGAAGCTTTCTTT

J gene: TRBJ2-1
D gene: NA
clone size: once
V gene: TRBV7-2
CDR3 protein: CASSLAGASGAEQFF
CDR3 DNA: TGTGCCAGCAGCTTAGCGGGGGCTAGTGGGGCTGAGCAGTTCTTC

J gene: TRBJ2-2
D gene: TRBD2
clone size: NA
V gene: TRBV30
CDR3 protein: CACANTGRDTGELFF
CDR3 DNA: TGTGCCTGTGCGAACACGGGGAGGGACACCGGGGAGCTGTTTTTT

J gene: TRBJ2-3
D gene: TRBD1
clone size: once
V gene: TRBV2
CDR3 protein: CASNDRGLTDTQYF
CDR3 DNA: TGTGCCAGCAATGACAGGGGGTTGACAGATACGCAGTATTTT

J gene: TRBJ1-3
D gene: NA
clone size: NA
V gene: TRBV7-8
CDR3 protein: CASSLDGSSGNTIYF
CDR3 DNA: TGTGCCAGCAGCCTAGACGGGAGTTCTGGAAACACCATATATTTT

J gene: TRBJ1-4
D gene: NA
clone size: once
V gene: TRBV6-5
CDR3 protein: CASPREFHKLFF
CDR3 DNA: TGTGCCAGCCCAAGGGAGTTCCATAAACTGTTTTTT

J gene: TRBJ2-1
D gene: TRBD1
clone size: NA
V gene: TRBV5-1
CDR3 protein: CASSSLGQVRTDEQFF
CDR3 DNA: TGCGCCAGCAGCTCCCTAGGACAGGTACGAACCGATGAGCAGTTCTTC

J gene: TRBJ1-2
D gene: TRBD1
clone size: NA
V gene: TRBV19
CDR3 protein: CASSKGTRGVRNYGYTF
CDR3 DNA: TGTGCCAGTAGTAAAGGGACCAGGGGGGTTCGAAACTATGGCTACACCTTC

J gene: TRBJ2-7
D gene: NA
clone size: NA
V gene: TRBV27
CDR3 protein: CASLFSYEQYF
CDR3 DNA: TGTGCCAGCCTCTTCTCCTACGAGCAGTACTTC

J gene: TRBJ2-1
D gene: TRBD2
clone size: NA
V gene: TRBV11-1
CDR3 protein: CASRLDGRNNEQFF
CDR3 DNA: TGTGCCAGCAGGCTCGACGGGAGGAACAATGAGCAGTTCTTC